These 22 T cell receptor beta chains were all obtained from the same sample, sequenced in a study of blood T cell repertoires in COVID-19. Repertoires were generated with immunoSEQ multiplex PCR, while TCRdb's copy carries only in-frame clones and drops some. This sample yields 130,000 to 150,000 clones, of which 87% are seen a single time; over 0.75% belongs to the top ten. Sequencing was performed on peripheral blood. These receptors were obtained from a woman aged 45-59 years with acute or convalescent COVID-19.

The chain has TRBV27 and TRBJ2-7; 11 bases are a match to TRBD1. The V gene end was trimmed by 5 bases and the J gene end by 6 bases; junction bases not matched to a gene: 6. Germline CDR1 reads MNHEY; CDR2 reads SMNVEV (reference sequence). There are 14 residues in the CDR3. In nucleotides, the CDR3 is TGTGCCAGCAGTCTGGACAGGGGGCCAGTCGAGCAGTACTTC. Protein product: CASSLDRGPVEQYF.

V gene TRBV5-1 combines with J gene TRBJ1-2; D possibly corresponds to TRBD1 (6 bases). Trimming shortened V by 4 bases and J by 14 bases, and 15 bases separated the two germline ends. This CDR3 has 11 residues. Germline V CDR1 and CDR2: SGHRS, YFSETQ. The CDR3 coding sequence is TGCGCCAGCAGCCAAGGACAGAGGTGGACCTTC. Amino acid sequence: CASSQGQRWTF.

The sample holds a few counts of this clone. In DNA form, the CDR3 reads TGTGCCAGCAATTTTATACTAAATCAGCCCCAGCATTTT. Residues: CASNFILNQPQHF. The chain employs TRBV2 and TRBJ1-5, with D uncertain. The germline V and J ends were trimmed by 7 bases and 4 bases, with 11 bases remaining between them. The CDR3 consists of 13 residues. The germline CDR1 and CDR2 sequences are SNHLY and FYNNEI.

This clone has a handful of counts. V gene TRBV18 combines with J gene TRBJ1-1, with TRBD1 as a possible D gene (5 bases). CDR1 is KGHSH and CDR2 is LQKENI in the germline V gene. Trimming cost V 3 bases and J 7 bases, with 15 bases left between them. CDR3 size: 14 residues. The CDR3 coding sequence is TGTGCCAGCTCACCGGGGCGGAGGGAGGATGAAGCTTTCTTT. Translation: CASSPGRREDEAFF.

This clone was observed once. The chain carries TRBV9 and TRBJ1-5, with D possibly matching TRBD1 (5 bases). The V end was cut by 3 bases, the J end by 4 bases, with 8 bases between. Looked up from germline, CDR1 is SGDLS and CDR2 is YYNGEE. This CDR3 is 13 amino acids long. The CDR3 here is CASSATENQPQHF. The CDR3 nucleotides are TGTGCCAGCAGCGCGACAGAAAATCAGCCCCAGCATTTT. The full variable domain, with the rest looked up from reference TRBV9 and TRBJ1-5, is DSGVTQTPKHLITATGQRVTLRCSPRSGDLSVYWYQQSLDQGLQFLIQYYNGEERAKGNILERFSAQQFPDLHSELNLSSLELGDSALYFCASSATENQPQHFGDGTRLSIL.

The chain has TRBV25-1 and TRBJ1-1; perhaps TRBD1 as D (5 bases). Germline CDR1 reads MGHDK; CDR2 reads SYGVNS. Deletions cut 1 base from V and 4 bases from J, with 10 bases between. The CDR3 spans 14 residues. This CDR3 is CASSEFAGGTEAFF. Written as DNA, the CDR3 is TGTGCCAGCAGTGAATTCGCGGGGGGCACTGAAGCTTTCTTT.

In this sample, this clone turned up a few times. V gene TRBV6-1 combines with J gene TRBJ1-1; D is unclear. Germline V gene data show CDR1 as MNHNS and CDR2 as SASEGT. V lost 2 bases and J 2 bases, leaving 12 bases between the germline ends. CDR3 length equals 15 residues. The CDR3 DNA reads TGTGCCAGCAGTGAACTTCCGGGAGGTAACACTGAAGCTTTCTTT. This translates into CASSELPGGNTEAFF.

V usage is TRBV3-1 (or the pseudogene TRBV3-2) and J usage is TRBJ2-1; D uncertain. This CDR3 spans 15 amino acids. Germline CDR1 LGHDT, CDR2 YNNKEL (reference sequence). The V end was cut by 6 bases, the J end by 0 bases, with 12 bases between. CDR3 loop: CASSSGGSSYNEQFF. CDR3 in DNA: TGTGCCAGCAGTTCTGGCGGAAGCTCCTACAATGAGCAGTTCTTC.

The V gene is TRBV5-3, the J gene TRBJ2-1, with 9 positions matching TRBD1. TRBV5-3 counts as an open reading frame of uncertain function. CDR3 length equals 14 residues. Losses at the gene ends were 4 bases for V and 9 bases for J; bases not matched to a gene: 8. The DNA of the CDR3 is TGTGCCAGAAGCCCTAGGGACAGGGCTCTTGAGCAGTTCTTC. Translation gives CARSPRDRALEQFF.

The V gene is TRBV18, the J gene TRBJ1-6, with 8 positions matching TRBD1. CDR3 size: 17 residues. The V gene end was trimmed by 3 bases and the J gene end by 6 bases; junction bases not matched to a gene: 10. Germline V gene data show CDR1 as KGHSH and CDR2 as LQKENI. The CDR3 loop reads CASSPPGGTGGNSPLHF. CDR3 nucleotides: TGTGCCAGCTCACCTCCAGGCGGGACAGGAGGTAATTCACCCCTCCACTTT. Supplemented by reference TRBV18 and TRBJ1-6, the full variable domain reads NAGVMQNPRHLVRRRGQEARLRCSPMKGHSHVYWYRQLPEEGLKFMVYLQKENIIDESGMPKERFSAEFPKEGPSILRIQQVVRGDSAAYFCASSPPGGTGGNSPLHFGNGTRLTVT.

This clone has only a few counts. The rearrangement links TRBV18 to TRBJ2-1, with 7 nucleotides matching TRBD1. Germline loops: CDR1 KGHSH, CDR2 LQKENI. J gave up 5 bases and V 3 bases, and 4 bases lay outside the gene matches. The CDR3 is 14 amino acids. The CDR3 loop reads CASSPNTGDNEQFF. In DNA, the CDR3 is TGTGCCAGCTCACCCAATACAGGGGACAATGAGCAGTTCTTC.

This chain joins TRBV19 and TRBJ2-7; 8 positions agree with TRBD2. Germline V lookup: CDR1 LNHDA, CDR2 SQIVND (reference sequence). This CDR3 region has 14 residues. V was clipped by 3 bases and J by 3 bases; unmatched bases: 4. Here the CDR3 DNA reads TGTGCCAGTAGTATCTTTAGCGGGGACTACGAGCAGTACTTC. It yields the protein CASSIFSGDYEQYF.

This clone was observed once. The rearrangement links TRBV24-1 to TRBJ1-2, with 7 bases fitting TRBD1. This CDR3 contains 14 residues. In germline, CDR1 is KGHDR, CDR2 SFDVKD. With 0 bases clipped from V and 4 bases from J, the junction kept 1 base outside the gene matches. The CDR3 sequence: CATSDLDRAYGYTF. The CDR3, as DNA: TGTGCCACCAGTGATTTGGACAGGGCCTATGGCTACACCTTC.

The chain carries TRBV5-1 and TRBJ2-7; D unresolved. V lost 0 bases and J 0 bases, leaving 7 bases between the germline ends. CDR3 length: 14 amino acids. From germline, CDR1 is SGHRS and CDR2 YFSETQ. CDR3 residues: CASSLGGPSYEQYF. CDR3 DNA: TGCGCCAGCAGCTTGGGCGGTCCCTCCTACGAGCAGTACTTC.

The rearrangement links TRBV6-1 to TRBJ1-2; possible D gene TRBD1, 6 bases. V shed 0 bases and J shed 4 bases, with 12 bases lying between them. CDR1 MNHNS and CDR2 SASEGT come from the germline V gene. The CDR3 contains 15 residues. The CDR3 reads CASSEAKGVSYGYTF. The CDR3 DNA follows: TGTGCCAGCAGTGAAGCTAAGGGGGTGAGCTATGGCTACACCTTC.

V gene TRBV6-1 combines with J gene TRBJ1-4; 8 bases are shared with TRBD1. The CDR3 contains 16 residues. V shed 1 base, J shed 6 bases, and the junction held 7 bases outside the gene matches. From germline, CDR1 is MNHNS and CDR2 SASEGT. The CDR3 spells CASSEVAGGGYEKLFF. In DNA form, the CDR3 reads TGTGCCAGCAGTGAAGTCGCAGGGGGCGGGTATGAAAAACTGTTTTTT.

The V call is TRBV7-3, the J call TRBJ2-1, with TRBD2 matching over 12 bases. Unmatched junction bases numbered 3, after V lost 5 bases and J lost 4 bases. This CDR3 spans 15 amino acids. Germline loops: CDR1 SGHTA, CDR2 FQGTGA. As DNA, the CDR3 is TGTGCCAGCAGCATTGGACTAGCGGGATACAATGAGCAGTTCTTC. This translates into CASSIGLAGYNEQFF.

Only one count was recorded for this clone. The chain has TRBV10-3 and TRBJ2-7; a weak D match, TRBD2 (5 bases). With 11 bases removed from V and 2 bases from J, the gap between germline ends came to 22 bases. The germline CDR1 and CDR2 sequences are ENHRY and SYGVKD. The CDR3 loop spans 15 amino acids. The CDR3 loop is CALEGYRDSAYEQYF. The CDR3 DNA follows: TGTGCCCTAGAAGGATATCGGGATAGTGCCTACGAGCAGTACTTC.

The chain employs TRBV5-1 and TRBJ2-3, with 7 bases identical to TRBD1. The V segment lost 4 bases and the J segment 5 bases; nucleotides outside the gene matches: 13. Germline V gene data show CDR1 as SGHRS and CDR2 as YFSETQ. CDR3 size: 16 residues. The CDR3, as DNA: TGCGCCAGCAGCAGGGGGCCCTTTGGGGGTGAAGATACGCAGTATTTT. Translated, it gives CASSRGPFGGEDTQYF.

The J gene is TRBJ2-7, the V gene TRBV28, with D perhaps TRBD1 (5 bases). CDR3 length: 15 amino acids. V was cut by 6 bases and J by 0 bases, with 15 bases left in between. The germline V gene has CDR1 MDHEN and CDR2 SYDVKM. CDR3 nucleotide sequence: TGTGCCAGCAGCTGGGGCCCGGGCCTCTCCTACGAGCAGTACTTC. Translated: CASSWGPGLSYEQYF.

V gene TRBV6-5 combines with J gene TRBJ2-7, with D unresolved. V was trimmed by 9 bases and J by 5 bases, leaving 14 bases between them. This CDR3 has 12 residues. Per germline, CDR1 MNHEY and CDR2 SVGAGI. CDR3 sequence (DNA): TGTGCCAGTTCCCTGGGTAGCCACGAGCAGTACTTC. It is translated as CASSLGSHEQYF.

The chain links TRBV4-1 to TRBJ2-1; 8 bases fit TRBD2. V gave up 0 bases and J gave up 4 bases; unmatched junction bases: 8. Germline lookup yields CDR1 MGHRA and CDR2 YSYEKL. The CDR3 has 17 amino acids. The CDR3 coding sequence is TGCGCCAGCAGCCAAGATAGCGGGGACACTGCGTACAATGAGCAGTTCTTC. Translation: CASSQDSGDTAYNEQFF.